This T cell receptor beta chain was sequenced in a study of blood T cell repertoires in COVID-19 (dated by TCRdb to the early 2020s). With respect to the entire study: Samples covering the acute and convalescent phases of COVID-19 were provided by collaborators in the United States, Italy and Spain. The prospective study material was composed of cDNA or gDNA derived from T cells, B-cell-depleted T cells, or PBMCs. Subjects who had been exposed to COVID-19, were actively infected with it, or had recovered from it provided the deeply sampled blood TCRbeta repertoires that made up the dataset. The repertoires were released in a freely available public database intended as a resource for research on the immune response to SARS-CoV-2. The samples were drawn from two sources: the first 160 participants of the ongoing ImmuneRACE study, and fewer than 1,500 subjects contributed by 6 global collaborators. A de-identified subject ID, COVID-19 status, age in years and sex were almost always included in the sample metadata. HLA class I and class II types, where available, came from metadata supplied by the sample provider rather than from assay-based typing. Beyond this particular receptor, the publication reports: The quantity of clinical and demographic metadata differed by source and by participant and was supplied without curation.

About this clone itself: Its antigen specificity is not known. No base qualities exist here, and no much larger clone lies one base off it.

Participants in the prospective study were enrolled through a virtual design, were aged roughly 18 to 90 years, and lived in about two dozen United States geographic areas. In the prospective study, cohorts were assigned on the basis of participant-reported clinical history obtained from a screening survey and a study questionnaire. Exposed participants had been in contact with someone with a PCR-confirmed or clinician-diagnosed COVID-19 case within 2 weeks of study entry. Each participant in the prospective study had whole blood, serum and a nasopharyngeal or oropharyngeal swab collected by mobile phlebotomists. Additional blood draws and questionnaires over an approximately two-month period could optionally be provided by prospective study participants. Before DNA extraction, prospective study blood samples were shipped either frozen or at room temperature. Trimming removed 5 bases from V and 6 bases from J; the gene matches leave 8 bases unexplained. CDR1 and CDR2 (SGHTA, FQGTGA) derive from the germline V gene. The CDR3 holds 17 amino acids from the cysteine to the phenylalanine. Only the CDR3 part of the read is kept: 51 bases, read in frame from the first base.

TCRbeta CDR3 regions were amplified from genomic DNA using the immunoSEQ Assay, a bias-controlled multiplex PCR. As for the authors' bioinformatics: The number of nucleated cells in each sample was estimated from the amplification of reference gene primers within the assay. To quantify the absolute abundance of each unique TCRbeta CDR3 rearrangement, sequence reads were collapsed and filtered. Productive Simpson clonality was computed per sample as the square root of Simpson's diversity index over productive rearrangements. Sourced from immuneACCESS, this table was stored by TCRdb with only in-frame sequences that have V and J called. A share of the clones is absent; for the studies checked, an unresolved V gene accounts for under half, and the remainder has no known explanation. V, J and clone size were drawn from that table, and D and trimming were deduced from the DNA. This sample is represented by 350,000 or so clones; about 88% of them were singletons. The top ten constitute around 0.92% of the sample.

The clonotype comes from a young woman who had been exposed to COVID-19. The rearranged chain carries TRBV7-3 and TRBJ2-2, with 14 middle bases fitting TRBD2. Sequencing was done on a sample of PBMCs or T cells enriched from blood (not recorded which). The bases read TGTGCCAGCAGCCCCACCGGGACTAGCGGGAGTGCCGGGGAGCTGTTTTTT. This gives the protein CASSPTGTSGSAGELFF.